One and the same sample provided the 21 T cell receptor beta chains below, sequenced in a study of blood T cell repertoires in COVID-19. Here immunoSEQ multiplex PCR was the method, and the copy in TCRdb shows in-frame clones only, minus some. The data hold over 200,000 clones, with 65% to 90% observed a single time. Sequenced material: peripheral blood. Source of these receptors: a man aged 50-60 years with COVID-19, enrolled during active disease.

CDR3 loop: CASSNRDRGYYGYTF. Written as DNA, the CDR3 is TGTGCCAGCAGCAACCGGGACAGGGGTTACTATGGCTACACCTTC. V is TRBV11-2 and J is TRBJ1-2; 10 positions agree with TRBD1. Germline CDR1 SGHAT, CDR2 FQNNGV. V lost 5 bases, J lost 3 bases, and 6 bases stayed unmatched. The CDR3 extends over 15 amino acids.

This sequence joins TRBV19 and TRBJ1-1; 8 bases line up with TRBD1. There are 17 residues in the CDR3. The germline V gene encodes CDR1 LNHDA and CDR2 SQIVND (reference sequence). V lost 3 bases, J lost 3 bases, and 12 bases stayed unmatched. CDR3 DNA sequence: TGTGCCAGTAGTATCCTAACCTCCAGGGGACAGGACACTGAAGCTTTCTTT. This translates into CASSILTSRGQDTEAFF.

This chain connects TRBV6-5 to TRBJ1-2, with D possibly being TRBD1 (6 bases). Trimming took 5 bases from V and 7 from J, leaving 17 bases between them. Per germline, CDR1 MNHEY and CDR2 SVGAGI. The length of the CDR3 is 14 residues. For the CDR3, the DNA is TGTGCCAGCAGTCTAAGCCGACAGGTTGGTGGCTACACCTTC. This gives the protein CASSLSRQVGGYTF.

V and J are TRBV21-1 and TRBJ1-2. TRBV21-1 is a recognized pseudogene. The CDR3 is 12 amino acids. The CDR3 coding sequence is TGTGCCAGCAGCCGGCGGTGGCATGGCTACACCTTC. Translating gives CASSRRWHGYTF.

The chain employs TRBV28 and TRBJ1-3, with D possibly TRBD1 on 6 matching bases. The CDR3 is 14 residues long. Per the germline V gene, CDR1 is MDHEN and CDR2 is SYDVKM. The ends were cut back, 4 bases at V and 3 bases at J, with 10 bases in the middle. CDR3 in amino acids: CASSSGEGGNTIYF. Written as DNA, the CDR3 is TGTGCCAGCAGTTCAGGGGAGGGTGGAAACACCATATATTTT.

This chain uses TRBV19 with TRBJ2-2, with D hard to call. This CDR3 contains 13 residues. Between the trimmed V and J ends, which lost 3 bases and 6 bases, there was a span of 8 bases. The germline CDR1 and CDR2 sequences are LNHDA and SQIVND (reference sequence). CDR3: CASSIRLAGELFF. Here the CDR3 DNA reads TGTGCCAGTAGTATTCGGCTAGCCGGGGAGCTGTTTTTT.

The V gene is TRBV7-8, the J gene TRBJ1-3; unclear D gene. Germline lookup yields CDR1 SGHVS and CDR2 FQNEAQ. CDR3 length: 16 amino acids. Trimming cost V 5 bases and J 0 bases, with 14 bases left between them. As DNA, the CDR3 is TGTGCCAGCAGCCCTCCGGGTGGTTCCTCTGGAAACACCATATATTTT. Protein: CASSPPGGSSGNTIYF.

The rearrangement links TRBV6-6 to TRBJ1-3; 9 nucleotides match TRBD1. This CDR3 region has 16 residues. The germline V gene encodes CDR1 MNHNY and CDR2 SVGAGI (reference sequence). The V segment lost 0 bases and the J segment 4 bases; nucleotides outside the gene matches: 4. CDR3 in DNA: TGTGCCAGCAGTTACTCGGGACAGGGTGCCGGAAACACCATATATTTT. It codes for CASSYSGQGAGNTIYF.

The chain combines TRBV29-1 with TRBJ2-7, with 7 bases matching TRBD2. CDR1 and CDR2 from the germline V gene are SQVTM and ANQGSEA. V was pared by 6 bases and J by 1 base, with 12 bases of the junction left unmatched. CDR3 length: 15 residues. The DNA for the CDR3 is TGCAGCGTGGGGTTGAGGGCTAGCGGATCCTACGAGCAGTACTTC. It encodes CSVGLRASGSYEQYF.

This sequence joins TRBV5-5 and TRBJ2-1; D is uncertain. CDR3 length: 11 residues. Trimming left V 1 base short and J 7 bases short, with 3 bases between. In germline, CDR1 is SGHKS, CDR2 YYEKEE (reference sequence). The CDR3 coding sequence is TGTGCCAGCAGCTTGCTTAATGAGCAGTTCTTC. As protein: CASSLLNEQFF.

This sequence joins TRBV7-5 and TRBJ1-2; no DNA check was done on the table's D call, TRBD1. TRBV7-5 is a documented pseudogene. CDR3 length: 15 residues. CDR3 nucleotide sequence: TGTGTCAGAAGCTTACCTGGACAAACTAACTATGGCTACACCTTC. Amino acids: CVRSLPGQTNYGYTF.

The chain recombines TRBV19 with TRBJ2-7; 10 bases fit TRBD1. The ends lost 4 bases at V and 6 bases at J; junction bases unmatched: 3. Germline V gene data show CDR1 as LNHDA and CDR2 as SQIVND (reference sequence). The CDR3 totals 13 residues. CDR3 DNA sequence: TGTGCCAGTAGTAGGACAGGGGGGAGCGAGCAGTACTTC. This sequence encodes CASSRTGGSEQYF.

V usage is TRBV10-3 and J usage is TRBJ2-6, with 8 bases fitting TRBD1. J lost 2 bases, V lost 8 bases, and 11 bases had no gene match. Germline V gives CDR1 ENHRY, CDR2 SYGVKD. This CDR3 is built from 17 residues. The CDR3, as DNA: TGTGCCATCGGGCTACAGGGGGTGCTCCCTGGGGCCAACGTCCTGACTTTC. This encodes CAIGLQGVLPGANVLTF.

In this sample, this clone turned up many times. The rearrangement joins TRBV6-4 to TRBJ1-2, with 8 nucleotides matching TRBD1. With 2 bases clipped from V and 7 bases from J, the junction kept 6 bases outside the gene matches. The germline V gene has CDR1 MRHNA and CDR2 SNTAGT. The CDR3 loop spans 14 amino acids. Written as DNA, the CDR3 is TGTGCCAGCAGTGACGGGCCAGGGGGCTTTGGCTACACCTTC. Amino acids: CASSDGPGGFGYTF.

This clone occurred once. This rearrangement joins TRBV7-9 to TRBJ1-2, with D possibly being TRBD1 (5 bases). Germline values: CDR1 SEHNR, CDR2 FQNEAQ (reference sequence). V was cut by 0 bases and J by 7 bases, with 21 bases left in between. The CDR3 spans 17 residues. The CDR3 bases are TGTGCCAGCAGCTTAGCCTTTTTGGGCAGGGATCAATCTGGCTACACCTTC. The encoded protein is CASSLAFLGRDQSGYTF.

The rearrangement uses TRBV5-8 and TRBJ1-2; D remains unclear. From germline, CDR1 is SGHTS and CDR2 YDEGEE. V was pared by 0 bases and J by 4 bases, with 7 bases between. CDR3 length equals 13 residues. CDR3 protein: CASSLDSRYGYTF. The CDR3 DNA reads TGTGCCAGCAGCTTGGACAGCCGCTATGGCTACACCTTC. The entire variable domain, with the rest obtained from reference TRBV5-8 and TRBJ1-2, is as follows: EAGVTQSPTHLIKTRGQQATLRCSPISGHTSVYWYQQALGLGLQFLLWYDEGEERNRGNFPPRFSGRQFPNYSSELNVNALELEDSALYLCASSLDSRYGYTFGSGTRLTVV.

The CDR3 sequence: CASSLVVQPQHF. The CDR3 nucleotides are TGTGCCAGCAGTTTAGTCGTTCAGCCCCAGCATTTT. The chain combines TRBV28 with TRBJ1-5; D gene ambiguous. This CDR3 is built from 12 residues. V was clipped by 2 bases and J by 6 bases, with 5 bases between them. Germline V lookup: CDR1 MDHEN, CDR2 SYDVKM.

The chain combines TRBV30 with TRBJ1-3; 8 bases align to TRBD1. This CDR3 is 15 amino acids long. The germline V gene encodes CDR1 GTSNPN and CDR2 SVGIG (reference sequence). V shed 4 bases, J shed 0 bases, and the junction held 5 bases outside the gene matches. CDR3 in amino acids: CAWNLRGLSGNTIYF. The DNA of the CDR3 is TGTGCCTGGAATCTCAGGGGGCTCTCTGGAAACACCATATATTTT.

V is TRBV27 and J is TRBJ2-7, with TRBD2 matching 8 bases. There are 15 residues in the CDR3. J gave up 2 bases and V 2 bases, and 5 bases lay outside the gene matches. Per the germline V gene, CDR1 is MNHEY and CDR2 is SMNVEV (reference sequence). The CDR3 spells CASSLKREIPYEQYF. DNA of the CDR3: TGTGCCAGCAGTTTAAAGCGGGAGATCCCCTACGAGCAGTACTTC.

About this clone itself: The junction departs from germline at one end; a sequencing error may be responsible. The V gene is TRBV4-2, the J gene TRBJ2-5, with TRBD2 identical over 10 bases. The CDR3 is 16 residues long. Germline-derived CDR1 and CDR2 are LGHNA and YNFKEQ. The DNA for the CDR3 is TGTGCCAGCAGCCGAGAACTAGCGGGGAAACAAGGGACCCAGTACTTC. Translating gives CASSRELAGKQGTQYF.

This sequence joins TRBV7-8 and TRBJ2-7; D is possibly TRBD1 (7 bases). This CDR3 contains 16 residues. The V and J ends lost 7 bases and 4 bases respectively, with 23 bases between them. Looked up from germline, CDR1 is SGHVS and CDR2 is FQNEAQ. The CDR3: CASTPQQGGPWYEQYF. CDR3 in DNA: TGTGCCAGCACCCCCCAGCAGGGGGGTCCTTGGTACGAGCAGTACTTC.